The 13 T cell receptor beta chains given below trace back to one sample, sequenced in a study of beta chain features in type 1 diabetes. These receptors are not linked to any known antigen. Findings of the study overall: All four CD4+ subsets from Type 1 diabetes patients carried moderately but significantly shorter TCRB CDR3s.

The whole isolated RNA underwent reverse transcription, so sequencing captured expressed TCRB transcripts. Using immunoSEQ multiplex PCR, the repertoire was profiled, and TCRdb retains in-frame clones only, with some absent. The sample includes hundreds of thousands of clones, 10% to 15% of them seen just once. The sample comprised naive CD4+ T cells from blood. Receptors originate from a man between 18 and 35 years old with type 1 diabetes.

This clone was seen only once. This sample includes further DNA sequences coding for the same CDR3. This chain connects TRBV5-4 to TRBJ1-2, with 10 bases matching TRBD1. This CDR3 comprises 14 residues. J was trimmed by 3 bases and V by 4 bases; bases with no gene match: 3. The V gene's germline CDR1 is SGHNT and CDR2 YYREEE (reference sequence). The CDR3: CASSPGQGDYGYTF. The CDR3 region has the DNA TGTGCCAGCAGCCCAGGACAGGGGGACTATGGCTACACCTTC.

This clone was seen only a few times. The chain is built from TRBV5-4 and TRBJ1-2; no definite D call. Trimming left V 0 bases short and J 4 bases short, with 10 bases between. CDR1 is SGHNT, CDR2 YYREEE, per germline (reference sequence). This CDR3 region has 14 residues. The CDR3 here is CASSLAGVVYGYTF. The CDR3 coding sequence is TGTGCCAGCAGCTTGGCAGGCGTTGTCTATGGCTACACCTTC.

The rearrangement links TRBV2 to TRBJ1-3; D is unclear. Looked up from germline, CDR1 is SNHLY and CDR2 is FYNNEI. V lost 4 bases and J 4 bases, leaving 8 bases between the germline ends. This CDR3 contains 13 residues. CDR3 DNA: TGTGCCAGCAGTGTCCAAGCCGGAAACACCATATATTTT. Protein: CASSVQAGNTIYF. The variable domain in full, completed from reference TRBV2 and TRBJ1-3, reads EPEVTQTPSHQVTQMGQEVILRCVPISNHLYFYWYRQILGQKVEFLVSFYNNEISEKSEIFDDQFSVERPDGSNFTLKIRSTKLEDSAMYFCASSVQAGNTIYFGEGSWLTVV.

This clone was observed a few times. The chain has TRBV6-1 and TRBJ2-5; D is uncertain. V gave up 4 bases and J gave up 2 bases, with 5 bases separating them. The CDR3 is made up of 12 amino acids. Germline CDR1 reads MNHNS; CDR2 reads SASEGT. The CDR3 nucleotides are TGTGCCAGCAGTGCGCTTCAAGAGACCCAGTACTTC. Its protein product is CASSALQETQYF.

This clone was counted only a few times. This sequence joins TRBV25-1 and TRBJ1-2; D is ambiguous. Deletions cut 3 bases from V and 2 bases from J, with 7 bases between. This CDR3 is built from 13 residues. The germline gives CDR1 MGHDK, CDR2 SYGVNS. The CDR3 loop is CASSEPENYGYTF. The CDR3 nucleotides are TGTGCCAGCAGTGAGCCAGAGAACTATGGCTACACCTTC.

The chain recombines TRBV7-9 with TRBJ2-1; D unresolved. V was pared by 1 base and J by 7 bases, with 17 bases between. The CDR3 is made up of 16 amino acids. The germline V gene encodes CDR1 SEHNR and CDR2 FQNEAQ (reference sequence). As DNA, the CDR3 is TGTGCCAGCAGCTTAGGGGCTGGGTCCCCGGGTAATGAGCAGTTCTTC. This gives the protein CASSLGAGSPGNEQFF.

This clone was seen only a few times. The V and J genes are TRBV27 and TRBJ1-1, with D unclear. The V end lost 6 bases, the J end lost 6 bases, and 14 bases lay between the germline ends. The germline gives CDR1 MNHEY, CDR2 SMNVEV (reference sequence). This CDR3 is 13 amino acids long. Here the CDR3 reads CASSRREDSEAFF. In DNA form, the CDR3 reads TGTGCCAGCAGCCGCCGCGAGGATTCTGAAGCTTTCTTT.

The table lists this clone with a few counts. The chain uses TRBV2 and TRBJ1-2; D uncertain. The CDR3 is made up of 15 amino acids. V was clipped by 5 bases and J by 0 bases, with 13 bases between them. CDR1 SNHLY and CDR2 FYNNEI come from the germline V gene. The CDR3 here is CASSPWALANYGYTF. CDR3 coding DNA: TGTGCCAGCAGTCCCTGGGCCCTAGCTAACTATGGCTACACCTTC.

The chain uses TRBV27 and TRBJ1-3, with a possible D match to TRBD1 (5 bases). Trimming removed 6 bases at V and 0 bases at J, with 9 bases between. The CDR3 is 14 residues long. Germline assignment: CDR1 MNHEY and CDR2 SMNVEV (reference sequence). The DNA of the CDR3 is TGTGCCAGCAGGCGGGGGGGCTCTGGAAACACCATATATTTT. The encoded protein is CASRRGGSGNTIYF.

CDR3 DNA sequence: TGTGCCAGCAGTTTCCCAGGGAACACCGGGGAGCTGTTTTTT. Encoded protein: CASSFPGNTGELFF. V usage is TRBV25-1 and J usage is TRBJ2-2, with D hard to call. Deletions cut 5 bases from V and 1 base from J, with 8 bases between. Germline assignment: CDR1 MGHDK and CDR2 SYGVNS. There are 14 residues in the CDR3. The whole variable domain, filled in from reference TRBV25-1 and TRBJ2-2, reads EADIYQTPRYLVIGTGKKITLECSQTMGHDKMYWYQQDPGMELHLIHYSYGVNSTEKGDLSSESTVSRIRTEHFPLTLESARPSHTSQYLCASSFPGNTGELFFGEGSRLTVL.

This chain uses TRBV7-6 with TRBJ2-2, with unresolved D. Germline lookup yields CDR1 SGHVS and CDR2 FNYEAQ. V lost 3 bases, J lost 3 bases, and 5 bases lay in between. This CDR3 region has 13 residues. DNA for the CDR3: TGTGCCAGCAGCTTGGGCTACACCGGGGAGCTGTTTTTT. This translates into CASSLGYTGELFF.

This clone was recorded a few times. The chain's CDR3 is CAMQGQQNTGELFF. As DNA, the CDR3 is TGTGCCATGCAGGGACAGCAGAACACCGGGGAGCTGTTTTTT. The chain carries TRBV10-3 and TRBJ2-2; 7 bases match TRBD1. The germline gives CDR1 ENHRY, CDR2 SYGVKD. The CDR3 has 14 amino acids. The junction had 5 bases not matched to a gene; V was cut back by 9 bases and J by 1 base.

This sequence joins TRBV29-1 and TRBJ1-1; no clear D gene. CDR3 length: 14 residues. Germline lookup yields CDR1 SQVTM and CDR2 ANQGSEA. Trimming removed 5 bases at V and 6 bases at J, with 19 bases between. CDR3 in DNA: TGCAGCGTTCCCTTTCGCCCCAACCGTCCTGAAGCTTTCTTT. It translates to CSVPFRPNRPEAFF.